This T cell receptor beta chain was sequenced during a study of siplizumab effects on memory and regulatory T cells. Clones were sequenced by immunoSEQ multiplex PCR, and TCRdb holds only the in-frame ones, with some missing. The data show roughly 50,000 clones, with approximately 84% seen just once and under 0.35% held by the top ten. Sequences were generated from unstimulated naive, memory, effector memory and TEMRA subsets in a few donor pairs. V dropped 7 bases and J dropped 0 bases, with 19 bases sitting between them. The CDR3 runs 16 residues. Germline assignment: CDR1 MNHEY and CDR2 SMNVEV (reference sequence).

Source material: naive CD8+ T cells sorted from blood. V usage is TRBV27 and J usage is TRBJ2-7; weak D call: TRBD2 (7 bases). This clonotype was sampled from a human donor in good health. DNA for the CDR3: TGTGCCAGCACCCCCTTGGGCGGGGGCCTCTCCTACGAGCAGTACTTC. This codes for CASTPLGGGLSYEQYF.